The clone carrying this TCR beta chain appeared a few times. Its specificity is not known. This record belongs to a study of post-analysis software for immune sequencing data. Study as a whole: Relapsing-remitting, secondary progressive and progressive-relapsing courses of multiple sclerosis were included. Overall study results and limits: Samples prepared in the same batch strongly co-clustered by F measure. Patients showed TRBV5-6, TRBV5-1 and TRBV20-1 among 4 or 5 TRBV segments more frequent than in controls.

CDR1 and CDR2 from the germline V gene are SGHRS and YFSETQ. Trimming took 4 bases from V and 0 from J; bases not matched to a gene: 6. The CDR3 length is 15 residues. TCR beta libraries were prepared from cDNA with unique molecular identifiers. TCRdb independently ran MiXCR on the PCR reads; one entry per CDR3 protein. The table has about 820,000 distinct CDR3 sequences, about 50% seen once. The specimen was blood. This TCR came from a girl aged 5 to 17 with multiple sclerosis. The chain employs TRBV5-1 and TRBJ1-2; TRBD1 aligns across 7 bases. The CDR3 loop is CASSVPGQPNYGYTF. The CDR3 DNA reads as TGCGCCAGCAGCGTACCGGGACAGCCTAACTATGGCTACACCTTC.